The 21 T cell receptor beta chains below were found in one sample sequenced in a study of neurological immune-mediated disorders. TCRdb re-called the 5' RACE reads through MiXCR, storing one row per CDR3 protein. The sample contains around 50,000 distinct CDR3 sequences, approximately 14% of which appear only once. The time point is: longitudinal time-point 2. Sample: PBMCs. These receptors were obtained from a male donor with HTLV-1-associated myelopathy (HAM/TSP).

The table lists this clonotype with many counts. The genes are TRBV12-3 or TRBV12-4 and TRBJ1-1; the D is unclear. V was pared by 6 bases and J by 1 base, with 12 bases between. This CDR3 contains 14 residues. DNA for the CDR3: TGTGCCAGCAGCGTACGAGAGGAGAACACTGAAGCTTTCTTT. Protein product: CASSVREENTEAFF.

At least ten counts were recorded for this clonotype. This chain connects TRBV7-2 to TRBJ2-7; no clear D gene. V dropped 6 bases and J dropped 5 bases, with 17 bases sitting between them. The CDR3 is 14 amino acids. Germline V gives CDR1 SGHTA, CDR2 FQGNSA. The CDR3 sequence is CASRVTPLANEQYF. Here the CDR3 DNA reads TGTGCCAGCAGAGTAACCCCCCTCGCGAACGAGCAGTACTTC.

There are many counts of this clonotype. The chain is built from TRBV5-1 and TRBJ2-7, with D unresolved. Germline lookup yields CDR1 SGHRS and CDR2 YFSETQ. V dropped 1 base and J dropped 0 bases, with 8 bases sitting between them. CDR3 length: 14 residues. The CDR3 region has the DNA TGCGCCAGCAGCTTGACTCCGAGCTCCTACGAGCAGTACTTC. Amino acid sequence: CASSLTPSSYEQYF.

This clonotype was detected many times. This sequence joins TRBV9 and TRBJ1-1; tentatively, D is TRBD1 (5 bases). CDR3 length equals 14 residues. Germline V lookup: CDR1 SGDLS, CDR2 YYNGEE. Trimming cost V 0 bases and J 11 bases, with 17 bases left between them. In DNA form, the CDR3 reads TGTGCCAGCAGCGTAGGGGGAGGGGCGGAAGGGGCTTTCTTT. This sequence encodes CASSVGGGAEGAFF.

This clonotype is labeled medium-sized. The chain couples TRBV5-5 to TRBJ1-3, with D unresolved. The CDR3 has 13 residues. The V end lost 2 bases, the J end lost 0 bases, and 3 bases lay between the germline ends. CDR1 is SGHKS, CDR2 YYEKEE, per germline (reference sequence). CDR3 amino acids: CASSFSSGNTIYF. The CDR3 bases are TGTGCCAGCAGCTTCAGCTCTGGAAACACCATATATTTT. Full variable domain (outside the CDR3, taken from reference TRBV5-5 and TRBJ1-3): DAGVTQSPTHLIKTRGQQVTLRCSPISGHKSVSWYQQVLGQGPQFIFQYYEKEERGRGNFPDRFSARQFPNYSSELNVNALLLGDSALYLCASSFSSGNTIYFGEGSWLTVV.

The table lists this clonotype with many counts. This chain joins TRBV12-3 or TRBV12-4 and TRBJ2-5; 8 nucleotides match TRBD2. The CDR3 is 14 amino acids. The trim removed 6 bases at V and 2 bases at J, leaving 5 bases unmatched. This CDR3 is CASSRSGGQETQYF. CDR3 coding DNA: TGTGCCAGCAGCCGCAGCGGGGGACAAGAGACCCAGTACTTC.

This clonotype was seen at least ten times. The rearrangement joins TRBV11-2 to TRBJ1-4; TRBD1 agrees at 7 bases. Trimming removed 5 bases from V and 7 bases from J; junction bases left unmatched: 13. This CDR3 contains 16 residues. Germline V gives CDR1 SGHAT, CDR2 FQNNGV. This chain's CDR3 is CASSENRGRVSEKLFF. For the CDR3, the DNA is TGTGCCAGCAGCGAAAACAGGGGCCGAGTTAGTGAAAAACTGTTTTTT.

This clonotype appeared many times. J is TRBJ2-7 and V is TRBV5-1, with 8 bases lining up with TRBD1. The CDR3 is 15 amino acids. Germline V gene data show CDR1 as SGHRS and CDR2 as YFSETQ. With V trimmed by 3 bases and J by 2 bases, 7 bases remained unmatched. Written as DNA, the CDR3 is TGCGCCAGCAGCTCGGGACAGGCGATAACCTACGAGCAGTACTTC. Amino acid sequence: CASSSGQAITYEQYF. Together with reference TRBV5-1 and TRBJ2-7, the CDR3 gives the full variable domain: KAGVTQTPRYLIKTRGQQVTLSCSPISGHRSVSWYQQTPGQGLQFLFEYFSETQRNKGNFPGRFSGRQFSNSRSEMNVSTLELGDSALYLCASSSGQAITYEQYFGPGTRLTVT.

This clonotype was seen many times. The genes are TRBV20-1 and TRBJ1-6; D gene ambiguous. V lost 0 bases to trimming and J lost 0 bases, with 12 bases between them. In germline, CDR1 is DFQATT, CDR2 SNEGSKA (reference sequence). This CDR3 has 17 residues. CDR3 region: CSARDHTASSYNSPLHF. CDR3 sequence (DNA): TGCAGTGCTAGAGATCATACCGCTAGCTCCTATAATTCACCCCTCCACTTT.

Only one count was recorded for this clonotype. The genes are TRBV29-1 and TRBJ2-3; maybe TRBD1 (6 bases). CDR3 length: 14 amino acids. The germline V and J ends were trimmed by 7 bases and 4 bases, with 18 bases remaining between them. CDR1 is SQVTM and CDR2 is ANQGSEA in the germline V gene. The CDR3 region is CSAISRQAADTQYF. The CDR3 region has the DNA TGCAGCGCTATCTCGCGACAGGCCGCAGATACGCAGTATTTT.

This clonotype was detected many times. The V call is TRBV20-1, the J call TRBJ2-3; D is possibly TRBD2 (7 bases). Germline V gene sequence: CDR1 DFQATT, CDR2 SNEGSKA (reference sequence). This CDR3 spans 14 amino acids. V was shortened by 1 base and J by 2 bases, with 10 bases between the two germline ends. Here the CDR3 reads CSARGGGSTDTQYF. CDR3 DNA: TGCAGTGCTAGAGGGGGGGGCTCCACAGATACGCAGTATTTT.

This clonotype has ten or more counts. The chain employs TRBV29-1 and TRBJ1-1, with D perhaps TRBD1 (5 bases). V dropped 3 bases and J dropped 3 bases, with 5 bases sitting between them. The germline gives CDR1 SQVTM, CDR2 ANQGSEA. The CDR3 sequence is 11 residues long. The CDR3 nucleotides read TGCAGCGTTGACAGGGACACTGAAGCTTTCTTT. It specifies CSVDRDTEAFF.

By sample share, this clonotype is medium-sized. V is TRBV20-1 and J is TRBJ2-7; D is perhaps TRBD1 (6 bases). CDR3 length equals 14 residues. Trimming cost V 3 bases and J 7 bases, with 19 bases left between them. Germline assignment: CDR1 DFQATT and CDR2 SNEGSKA (reference sequence). The CDR3 DNA follows: TGCAGTGCTAGCACAGGGCAGTCATCCCTTGAGCAGTACTTC. It is translated as CSASTGQSSLEQYF.

The J gene is TRBJ2-2, the V gene TRBV7-9; the D gene is possibly TRBD2 (6 bases). There are 16 residues in the CDR3. CDR1 and CDR2 from the germline V gene are SEHNR and FQNEAQ (reference sequence). V was trimmed by 7 bases and J by 4 bases, leaving 19 bases between them. The CDR3 reads CASTEEVSGSTGELFF. CDR3 in DNA: TGTGCCAGCACCGAGGAGGTTTCCGGGAGCACCGGGGAGCTGTTTTTT.

This chain uses TRBV30 with TRBJ2-2; 7 bases are a match to TRBD1. Germline trimming cut 0 bases from V and 9 bases from J; bases unmatched to any gene: 13. Looked up from germline, CDR1 is GTSNPN and CDR2 is SVGIG (reference sequence). This CDR3 is 16 amino acids long. In DNA, the CDR3 is TGTGCCTGGAGTGTACGCCGACAGGGTGGTAGCCGGGAGCTGTTTTTT. It translates to CAWSVRRQGGSRELFF. The entire variable domain, with the rest obtained from reference TRBV30 and TRBJ2-2, is as follows: SQTIHQWPATLVQPVGSPLSLECTVEGTSNPNLYWYRQAAGRGLQLLFYSVGIGQISSEVPQNLSASRPQDRQFILSSKKLLLSDSGFYLCAWSVRRQGGSRELFFGEGSRLTVL.

Ten or more counts support this clonotype. This chain uses TRBV28 with TRBJ2-1; the match to TRBD2 covers 9 bases. Germline CDR1 is MDHEN and CDR2 is SYDVKM. The J segment lost 8 bases and the V segment lost 6 bases, leaving 11 bases of the junction unmatched. This CDR3 contains 15 residues. CDR3 DNA: TGTGCCAGCAGCTTGAGCGCGGGGGGGCCCGATGAGCAGTTCTTC. It specifies CASSLSAGGPDEQFF. Drawing the rest from reference TRBV28 and TRBJ2-1, the complete variable domain is DVKVTQSSRYLVKRTGEKVFLECVQDMDHENMFWYRQDPGLGLRLIYFSYDVKMKEKGDIPEGYSVSREKKERFSLILESASTNQTSMYLCASSLSAGGPDEQFFGPGTRLTVL.

The table lists this clonotype with many counts. The rearrangement joins TRBV19 to TRBJ1-5; D is unresolved. This CDR3 spans 12 amino acids. From germline, CDR1 is LNHDA and CDR2 SQIVND (reference sequence). V was clipped by 10 bases and J by 6 bases, with 13 bases between them. This chain's CDR3 is CAKDTDFQPQHF. The CDR3 coding sequence is TGTGCCAAAGATACCGACTTTCAGCCCCAGCATTTT. The full variable domain, with the rest looked up from reference TRBV19 and TRBJ1-5, is DGGITQSPKYLFRKEGQNVTLSCEQNLNHDAMYWYRQDPGQGLRLIYYSQIVNDFQKGDIAEGYSVSREKKESFPLTVTSAQKNPTAFYLCAKDTDFQPQHFGDGTRLSIL.

The V and J genes are TRBV20-1 and TRBJ1-1, with unresolved D. Looked up from germline, CDR1 is DFQATT and CDR2 is SNEGSKA (reference sequence). This CDR3 region has 13 residues. Trimming shortened V by 3 bases and J by 1 base, and 9 bases separated the two germline ends. The CDR3 nucleotides read TGCAGTGCTAGCCCCCCCTGGAACACTGAAGCTTTCTTT. Translation: CSASPPWNTEAFF.

In this sample, this clonotype turned up many times. The CDR3 reads CSAKNNEQFF. The CDR3 DNA follows: TGCAGTGCTAAAAACAATGAGCAGTTCTTC. The chain carries TRBV20-1 and TRBJ2-1; D gene unclear. CDR3 length: 10 amino acids. V dropped 4 bases and J dropped 5 bases, with 3 bases sitting between them. Germline-derived CDR1 and CDR2 are DFQATT and SNEGSKA (reference sequence).

This clonotype was counted ten times or more. This chain joins TRBV12-3 or TRBV12-4 and TRBJ2-3, with D perhaps matching TRBD1 (6 bases). Trimming removed 1 base from V and 1 base from J, with 6 bases in between. The CDR3 totals 14 residues. The CDR3, as DNA: TGTGCCAGCAGTTTAGACAGGGGCACAGATACGCAGTATTTT. It is translated as CASSLDRGTDTQYF.

This clonotype was counted ten times or more. The V and J genes are TRBV10-3 and TRBJ2-2; TRBD1 agrees at 9 bases. Unmatched junction bases numbered 5, after V lost 6 bases and J lost 3 bases. Germline CDR1 ENHRY, CDR2 SYGVKD. The CDR3 is 15 amino acids. The DNA of the CDR3 is TGTGCCATCAGGCCGGGACAGGGCTACACCGGGGAGCTGTTTTTT. It encodes CAIRPGQGYTGELFF.